The 27 T cell receptor beta chains presented below share a single source sample, sequenced in a study of cytomegalovirus exposure and HLA in healthy donors. Amplification used 60 Vbeta primers and 13 Jbeta primers. Libraries were prepared by immunoSEQ multiplex PCR; TCRdb keeps only in-frame clonotypes and omits some of them. This sample yields roughly 100,000 clones, of which 78% are seen a single time; around 1.3% belongs to the top ten. Input material: PBMCs. These receptors were collected from a man aged 30-40 years in good health and CMV-seronegative.

The chain uses TRBV19 and TRBJ1-4; 8 nucleotides agree with TRBD1. J gave up 0 bases and V 4 bases, and 1 base lay outside the gene matches. The germline V gene encodes CDR1 LNHDA and CDR2 SQIVND (reference sequence). This CDR3 has 15 residues. CDR3 DNA: TGTGCCAGTAGTACACAGGGGGCAACTAATGAAAAACTGTTTTTT. This codes for CASSTQGATNEKLFF.

V usage is TRBV5-1 and J usage is TRBJ2-5; 8 nucleotides match TRBD1. CDR1 and CDR2 (germline): SGHRS, YFSETQ. The J segment lost 5 bases and the V segment lost 3 bases, leaving 9 bases of the junction unmatched. CDR3 length: 15 residues. CDR3 region: CASSWGTGSEETQYF. The CDR3 DNA reads TGCGCCAGCAGCTGGGGGACAGGCAGTGAGGAGACCCAGTACTTC.

The rearrangement joins TRBV19 to TRBJ1-5, with 10 bases fitting TRBD1. This CDR3 contains 16 residues. The germline V gene has CDR1 LNHDA and CDR2 SQIVND (reference sequence). V lost 6 bases, J lost 3 bases, and 8 bases stayed unmatched. The CDR3 spells CASSAPGQGNNQPQHF. Written as DNA, the CDR3 is TGTGCCAGTAGCGCACCGGGACAGGGGAACAATCAGCCCCAGCATTTT. Based on the CDR3 plus reference TRBV19 and TRBJ1-5, the full variable domain is DGGITQSPKYLFRKEGQNVTLSCEQNLNHDAMYWYRQDPGQGLRLIYYSQIVNDFQKGDIAEGYSVSREKKESFPLTVTSAQKNPTAFYLCASSAPGQGNNQPQHFGDGTRLSIL.

This clone has a handful of counts. CDR3 bases: TGTGCCAGCTCACCCCCGGGGAACAGAATAATGAACACTGAAGCTTTCTTT. It is translated as CASSPPGNRIMNTEAFF. The chain employs TRBV18 and TRBJ1-1; D not resolved. CDR1 and CDR2 from the germline V gene are KGHSH and LQKENI. V was pared by 3 bases and J by 0 bases, with 17 bases between. The CDR3 is 17 residues long.

The chain couples TRBV5-1 to TRBJ1-5; no firm D call. The CDR3 sequence is 14 residues long. Germline V gives CDR1 SGHRS, CDR2 YFSETQ. The germline V and J ends were trimmed by 5 bases and 0 bases, with 9 bases remaining between them. CDR3 nucleotides: TGCGCCAGCAGGGAGGGAAATAGCAATCAGCCCCAGCATTTT. Encoded protein: CASREGNSNQPQHF.

This clone was seen just once. This chain uses TRBV10-3 with TRBJ1-3; a weak D match, TRBD1 (5 bases). The CDR3 loop spans 17 amino acids. Germline V gives CDR1 ENHRY, CDR2 SYGVKD. V gave up 0 bases and J gave up 0 bases, with 12 bases separating them. The CDR3 DNA reads TGTGCCATCAGTGAGTCGAATTCAGGGTACTCTGGAAACACCATATATTTT. It encodes CAISESNSGYSGNTIYF.

This chain links TRBV4-1 with TRBJ1-1, with D uncertain. The V gene lost 4 bases and the J gene lost 2 bases, with 11 bases spanning the gap. This CDR3 is 14 amino acids long. The V gene's germline CDR1 is MGHRA and CDR2 YSYEKL. The CDR3 reads CASSPEGGNTEAFF. The CDR3 nucleotides are TGCGCCAGCAGCCCCGAGGGTGGAAACACTGAAGCTTTCTTT.

The V call is TRBV15, the J call TRBJ1-1; tentatively, D is TRBD1 (5 bases). This CDR3 is 12 amino acids long. The germline V gene encodes CDR1 LNHNV and CDR2 YYDKDF (reference sequence). The V gene lost 1 base and the J gene lost 10 bases, with 10 bases spanning the gap. CDR3 in DNA: TGTGCCACCAGCAGAGCTCAGGGTGCAGCTTTCTTT. Encoded protein: CATSRAQGAAFF.

The J gene is TRBJ2-1, the V gene TRBV6-1; D not certain. The CDR3 totals 14 residues. Trimming removed 8 bases at V and 2 bases at J, with 13 bases between. Germline CDR1 and CDR2: MNHNS and SASEGT. CDR3 DNA sequence: TGTGCCAGCCGGCCCCCCGGAGCCTACAATGAGCAGTTCTTC. This sequence encodes CASRPPGAYNEQFF.

The chain uses TRBV28 and TRBJ2-7; TRBD1 agrees at 11 bases. The ends lost 5 bases at V and 4 bases at J; junction bases unmatched: 7. Germline CDR1 MDHEN, CDR2 SYDVKM. The CDR3 sequence is 15 residues long. The CDR3 spells CASSLRDRGGYEQYF. CDR3 coding DNA: TGTGCCAGCAGTCTCCGGGACAGGGGGGGTTACGAGCAGTACTTC.

The chain recombines TRBV6-5 with TRBJ1-2; 8 bases agree with TRBD1. The V and J ends lost 6 bases and 1 base, in that order; junction bases with no gene match: 7. The CDR3 sequence is 15 residues long. Germline V gives CDR1 MNHEY, CDR2 SVGAGI. The CDR3: CASRKNRGDNYGYTF. The CDR3 DNA is TGTGCCAGCAGAAAGAACAGGGGGGATAACTATGGCTACACCTTC.

The chain combines TRBV5-4 with TRBJ1-1, with D unresolved. Trimming left V 1 base short and J 5 bases short, with 21 bases between. This CDR3 has 17 amino acids. Germline V CDR1 and CDR2: SGHNT, YYREEE (reference sequence). In DNA, the CDR3 is TGTGCCAGCAGCTTGATGGGTCAGATATCTCCGAGGACTGAAGCTTTCTTT. This encodes CASSLMGQISPRTEAFF.

The rearrangement uses TRBV19 and TRBJ1-2; TRBD1 matches at 9 bases. The germline gives CDR1 LNHDA, CDR2 SQIVND (reference sequence). CDR3 length: 14 residues. V was clipped by 7 bases and J by 4 bases; unmatched bases: 7. The chain's CDR3 is CASTLQGALYGYTF. The CDR3 DNA is TGTGCCAGTACCCTACAGGGGGCTCTCTATGGCTACACCTTC.

This clone was seen just once. The V call is TRBV2, the J call TRBJ2-5, with 10 nucleotides matching TRBD2. The CDR3 spans 15 residues. After removal of 7 bases from V and 4 bases from J, the junction contained 9 bases not matched to a gene. Germline CDR1 and CDR2: SNHLY and FYNNEI. CDR3 coding DNA: TGTGCCAGCACCCGAGCGGGGGGGCCAGGAGAGACCCAGTACTTC. Its protein product is CASTRAGGPGETQYF.

The V gene is TRBV10-3, the J gene TRBJ2-6; no firm D call. In germline, CDR1 is ENHRY, CDR2 SYGVKD. V lost 2 bases and J 4 bases, leaving 15 bases between the germline ends. The CDR3 covers 17 residues. In DNA, the CDR3 is TGTGCCATCAGTGAGAGGTTAGCTTCATGGGGGGCCAACGTCCTGACTTTC. As protein: CAISERLASWGANVLTF.

V and J are TRBV2 and TRBJ2-1, with a weak D call TRBD1 (5 bases). The CDR3 totals 14 residues. Trimming shortened V by 4 bases and J by 2 bases, and 9 bases separated the two germline ends. The germline V gene encodes CDR1 SNHLY and CDR2 FYNNEI. The CDR3 protein is CASSVGVAYNEQFF. In DNA form, the CDR3 reads TGTGCCAGCAGTGTAGGGGTCGCCTACAATGAGCAGTTCTTC.

V gene TRBV7-9 combines with J gene TRBJ2-4, with D perhaps matching TRBD1 (5 bases). CDR1 is SEHNR and CDR2 is FQNEAQ in the germline V gene (reference sequence). The CDR3 runs 14 residues. Deletions cut 4 bases from V and 0 bases from J, with 7 bases between. The CDR3 nucleotides are TGTGCCAGCAGCTCAGGGTTAGCCAAAAACATTCAGTACTTC. Translated, it gives CASSSGLAKNIQYF.

The chain's CDR3 is CASSLTDSYEQYF. Written as DNA, the CDR3 is TGTGCCAGCAGTTTGACAGATTCTTACGAGCAGTACTTC. This chain links TRBV27 with TRBJ2-7, with TRBD1 as a possible D gene (5 bases). This CDR3 is built from 13 residues. Germline V lookup: CDR1 MNHEY, CDR2 SMNVEV (reference sequence). V was cut by 3 bases and J by 4 bases, with 10 bases left in between.

This chain connects TRBV12-5 to TRBJ2-7; the D gene is possibly TRBD2 (5 bases). Germline CDR1 and CDR2: LGHNT and FRNRAP. The CDR3 runs 16 residues. The V and J ends lost 0 bases and 6 bases respectively, with 18 bases between them. CDR3 DNA sequence: TGTGCTAGTGGTTTGGTGGGAGACCTTCCCCTTGGCGAGCAGTACTTC. Translating it yields CASGLVGDLPLGEQYF.

The chain is built from TRBV11-3 and TRBJ1-1; no reliable D call. Germline V CDR1 and CDR2: SGHNT, YENEEA. The V end was cut by 1 base, the J end by 7 bases, with 7 bases between. This CDR3 has 12 residues. CDR3 bases: TGTGCCAGCAGCTTAGGTGGAGTTGAAGCTTTCTTT. It is translated as CASSLGGVEAFF.

The chain carries TRBV6-1 and TRBJ1-5, with 8 bases that match TRBD1. Germline CDR1 is MNHNS and CDR2 is SASEGT. The length of the CDR3 is 14 residues. The J segment lost 6 bases and the V segment lost 6 bases, leaving 7 bases of the junction unmatched. The CDR3 DNA sequence: TGTGCCAGCAGAAAGGTGACAGGGGCTCAGCCCCAGCATTTT. The encoded protein is CASRKVTGAQPQHF.

The CDR3 region is CASNRGGDYGYTF. The CDR3 bases are TGTGCCAGCAACAGGGGGGGCGACTATGGCTACACCTTC. The chain joins TRBV6-5 to TRBJ1-2; 8 bases map to TRBD1. This CDR3 comprises 13 residues. Germline CDR1 and CDR2: MNHEY and SVGAGI. V gave up 7 bases and J gave up 3 bases; unmatched junction bases: 4.

As regards this clone: At one end, the junction sequence differs from germline, possibly due to a read error. J is TRBJ1-2 and V is TRBV7-9; perhaps TRBD1 as D (6 bases). CDR1 and CDR2 (germline): SEHNR, FQNEAQ (reference sequence). The CDR3 spans 12 residues. CDR3 coding DNA: TGTTCCAGCAGCTGGACAGACTATGGCTACACCTTC. Protein: CSSSWTDYGYTF.

The chain employs TRBV2 and TRBJ2-7; 8 positions agree with TRBD2. The V gene's germline CDR1 is SNHLY and CDR2 FYNNEI. Germline trimming cut 7 bases from V and 2 bases from J; bases unmatched to any gene: 7. This CDR3 comprises 14 residues. CDR3 bases: TGTGCCAGCATCCAGCGACTAGCGACCTACGAGCAGTACTTC. Its translation is CASIQRLATYEQYF.

The rearrangement links TRBV19 to TRBJ2-1, with 9 bases identical to TRBD1. Trimming at V came to 3 bases and at J to 6 bases, leaving 3 bases not matched to a gene. Germline values: CDR1 LNHDA, CDR2 SQIVND (reference sequence). The CDR3 totals 14 residues. The CDR3 DNA reads as TGTGCCAGTAGTATTGGACAGGGGCTCAATGAGCAGTTCTTC. It encodes CASSIGQGLNEQFF. The full variable domain, its missing parts supplied by reference TRBV19 and TRBJ2-1, is DGGITQSPKYLFRKEGQNVTLSCEQNLNHDAMYWYRQDPGQGLRLIYYSQIVNDFQKGDIAEGYSVSREKKESFPLTVTSAQKNPTAFYLCASSIGQGLNEQFFGPGTRLTVL.

J is TRBJ2-6 and V is TRBV2, with 8 bases aligning to TRBD1. This CDR3 spans 17 amino acids. Germline trimming cut 6 bases from V and 0 bases from J; bases unmatched to any gene: 7. Germline loops: CDR1 SNHLY, CDR2 FYNNEI. The CDR3 protein is CASSRDRPSSGANVLTF. The CDR3 region has the DNA TGTGCCAGCAGCCGGGACAGGCCAAGCTCTGGGGCCAACGTCCTGACTTTC.

The V call is TRBV19, the J call TRBJ1-5, with 9 nucleotides matching TRBD1. The CDR3 totals 15 residues. V trimming: 7 bases; J trimming: 5 bases; junction bases outside the gene matches: 9. Per the germline V gene, CDR1 is LNHDA and CDR2 is SQIVND (reference sequence). The CDR3 nucleotides are TGTGCCAGTAAAGAACGGGACAGGGATGATCAGCCCCAGCATTTT. Translating gives CASKERDRDDQPQHF.